The entry below gives a single T cell receptor beta chain sequence along with its context. Its antigen is still unknown. Its ends do not fully match the called genes, so a read error is possible. This sample is drawn from a study of tumor and adjacent non-tumor tissue in lung cancer. Study in general: Each sample yielded 3.9 million or so productive TCRbeta reads on average.

This sample's RNA came from whole unsorted tissue. Donors were chemotherapy-naive, newly diagnosed lung cancer surgical patients in China, August–late 2014. The CDR3 covers 19 residues. Germline V gene lookup returns CDR1 SGHAT and CDR2 FQNNGV. Notes on the study in general: TCR diversity was significantly greater in tumor than normal lung tissue. Patients with more diverse tumor TCRs had worse survival.

Three rounds of nested PCR, following a modified ARM-PCR protocol, produced the TCRbeta library. TCRdb itself ran the multiplex PCR reads through MiXCR, one entry per CDR3 protein. The data show under 100,000 distinct CDR3 sequences, with around three fifths seen just once and about 15% held by the top ten. Sequencing input: lung tumor tissue. The clonotype comes from a man in his 70s with non-small cell lung cancer. The chain couples TRBV11-2 to TRBJ2-6, with 7 bases lining up with TRBD1. The CDR3 DNA is TGTGCCAACAGCTTCCCGAGGGGAAGAGGGGGCTCTGGGGCCAGCGTCCTGACTTTC. Its protein product is CANSFPRGRGGSGASVLTF. The full variable domain, completed using reference TRBV11-2 and TRBJ2-6, is EAGVAQSPRYKIIEKRQSVAFWCNPISGHATLYWYQQILGQGPKLLIQFQNNGVVDDSQLPKDRFSAERLKGVDSTLKIQPAKLEDSAVYLCANSFPRGRGGSGASVLTFGAGSRLTVL.